Listed below are T cell receptor beta chains from one sample, sequenced in a study of blood T cells in healthy people across ages. TCRdb called the 5' RACE reads again in MiXCR, with one record for every CDR3 protein. This table has 540,000 or so distinct CDR3 sequences, 40% to 50% appearing once. Sequencing used blood. The source of these receptors is a man older than 75 in good health. The CDR3 runs from the conserved cysteine through the conserved F or W. The D gene is left open where the match is weak. Size values are once, few and many counts, or a class for expanded clones, and some rows have none.

D | J | size | V | DNA | CDR3
TRBD1 | TRBJ2-1 | - | TRBV5-1 | TGCGCCAGCAGCTTGGAGAGGGGGCAAGCTGAGCAGTTCTTC | CASSLERGQAEQFF
- | TRBJ2-6 | few | TRBV12-3/TRBV12-4 | TGTGCCAGCAGTTTAAGGCAGGGCACAATCTCTGGGGCCAACGTCCTGACTTTC | CASSLRQGTISGANVLTF
TRBD2 | TRBJ2-1 | few | TRBV5-1 | TGCGCCAGCAGCTTGGATACCGGGACTAGCGGGAGGAAGTTCTTC | CASSLDTGTSGRKFF
TRBD2 | TRBJ2-5 | - | TRBV7-9 | TGTGCCAGCAACTTGCGGGGGGGCGGGAGTCAAGAGACCCAGTACTTC | CASNLRGGGSQETQYF
- | TRBJ2-6 | few | TRBV18 | TGTGCCAGCTCCCCAACAGGCACCTCTGGGGCCAACGTCCTGACTTTC | CASSPTGTSGANVLTF
- | TRBJ2-1 | - | TRBV3-1 | TGTGCCAGCAGCCAAGAGGGTCCTAGCGTGCTGTTCTTC | CASSQEGPSVLFF
- | TRBJ1-4 | - | TRBV6-5 | TGTGCCCGCCCTTCAGGGCCAACTAATGAAAAACTGTTTTTT | CARPSGPTNEKLFF
TRBD1 | TRBJ2-7 | few | TRBV6-5 | TGTGCCAGCAGTTACTTTGGACAGGGCTACGAGCAGTACTTC | CASSYFGQGYEQYF
TRBD1 | TRBJ1-1 | - | TRBV7-2 | TGTGCCAGCAGCTTTGGGACAGGGAGAAACACTGAAGCTTTCTTT | CASSFGTGRNTEAFF
TRBD2 | TRBJ2-3 | few | TRBV5-1 | TGCGCCAGCAGCCCCAGCGGGGGGGCAGATACGCAGTATTTT | CASSPSGGADTQYF
TRBD1 | TRBJ1-2 | few | TRBV2 | TGTGCCAGCAGTGCTGACAGGGTTTATGGCTACACCTTC | CASSADRVYGYTF
- | TRBJ2-1 | few | TRBV29-1 | TGCAGCGTCCCTTGGCTCGGGTGGGGTTCCGATGAGCAGTTCTTC | CSVPWLGWGSDEQFF
- | TRBJ2-3 | few | TRBV20-1 | TGCAGTGCTAGCCACTCAGAGACCACAGATACGCAGTATTTT | CSASHSETTDTQYF
TRBD2 | TRBJ2-5 | few | TRBV24-1 | TGTGCCACCAGTGATCCCCGACTAGCGGGTGAGACCCAGTACTTC | CATSDPRLAGETQYF
TRBD1 | TRBJ1-1 | - | TRBV20-1 | TGCAGTGCTAGAAAAAATCGACAGGGAATGATCACTGAAGCTTTCTTT | CSARKNRQGMITEAFF
- | TRBJ2-7 | few | TRBV20-1 | TGCAGTGCTAGAGATACGGGGGCCTACGAGCAGTACTTC | CSARDTGAYEQYF
TRBD1 | TRBJ2-3 | - | TRBV7-2 | TGTGCCAGCAGCCTCCGATCCAGGGGGACAACCACAGATACGCAGTATTTT | CASSLRSRGTTTDTQYF
- | TRBJ2-1 | - | TRBV5-1 | TGCGCCAGCAGCTTGGAGGGCCTGAATGAGCAGTTCTTC | CASSLEGLNEQFF
- | TRBJ2-1 | - | TRBV24-1 | TGTGCCACCAGTGGCGTCTACGGCTACAATGAGCAGTTCTTC | CATSGVYGYNEQFF
- | TRBJ2-3 | many | TRBV6-6 | TGTGCCAGCAGCGCCCTGGGGAGAGATACGCAGTATTTT | CASSALGRDTQYF
TRBD2 | TRBJ2-2 | - | TRBV9 | TGTGCCAGCAGCGTAGAACTAGCGGGGAACACCGGGGAGCTGTTTTTT | CASSVELAGNTGELFF
TRBD1 | TRBJ1-1 | many | TRBV6-6 | TGTGCCAGCAGTTCAGGGACAGTGAACACTGAAGCTTTCTTT | CASSSGTVNTEAFF
- | TRBJ2-5 | - | TRBV20-1 | TGCAGTCCTAGAGCCCTTGCTCGAGAGACCCAGTACTTC | CSPRALARETQYF
- | TRBJ2-6 | few | TRBV7-9 | TGTGCCAGCAGCTTGTGGGGGGCCAACGTCCTGACTTTC | CASSLWGANVLTF
- | TRBJ1-2 | many | TRBV6-5 | TGTGCCAGCAGGCCCCCCGGAACACGAGGTGGCTACACCTTC | CASRPPGTRGGYTF
TRBD1 | TRBJ2-7 | - | TRBV7-6 | TGTGCCAGCAGCGTCGCCGGGACAGGGGATCGCGACGAGCAGTACTTC | CASSVAGTGDRDEQYF
- | TRBJ2-7 | - | TRBV4-1 | TGCGCCAGCAGCCTCAGGACAGTCTCCTACGAGCAGTACTTC | CASSLRTVSYEQYF
- | TRBJ2-5 | - | TRBV19 | TGTGCCAGTACCGTTTCCGTGGGACACAACGAAGAGACCCAGTACTTC | CASTVSVGHNEETQYF
TRBD2 | TRBJ2-5 | few | TRBV29-1 | TGCAGCGTACACTCCCTCTCACTAGCGGGAAGAGAGACCCAGTACTTC | CSVHSLSLAGRETQYF
- | TRBJ1-2 | few | TRBV3-1 | TGTGCCAGCAGCCAAGGGACAGCCTATGGCTACACCTTC | CASSQGTAYGYTF
TRBD1 | TRBJ2-1 | - | TRBV4-1 | TGCGCCAGCAGCCAAGAAGTTGGACAGGGGGGGTTTGAGCAGTTCTTC | CASSQEVGQGGFEQFF
- | TRBJ1-1 | - | TRBV2 | TGTGCCAGCAGAGACAGTCAATACACTGAAGCTTTCTTT | CASRDSQYTEAFF
TRBD1 | TRBJ2-5 | few | TRBV7-2 | TGTGCCAGCAGTTTGGACAGGGCTTCCCAAGAGACCCAGTACTTC | CASSLDRASQETQYF
- | TRBJ1-2 | - | TRBV30 | TGTGCCTGGAGTGTATCCGTCACAGGGACTTATGGCTACACCTTC | CAWSVSVTGTYGYTF
- | TRBJ2-6 | few | TRBV6-2/TRBV6-3 | TGTGCCAGCAGCCCCGGACAGTCAACTTTCTCTGGGGCCAACGTCCTGACTTTC | CASSPGQSTFSGANVLTF
- | TRBJ1-1 | - | TRBV4-2 | TGTGCCAGCAGCCCCAGTCAGGTGAACACTGAAGCTTTCTTT | CASSPSQVNTEAFF
TRBD1 | TRBJ2-1 | - | TRBV5-1 | TGCGCCAGCAGAACCCAGGACAGGGGATCCCTTCCCAATGAGCAGTTCTTC | CASRTQDRGSLPNEQFF
TRBD2 | TRBJ2-3 | - | TRBV7-2 | TGTGCCAGCAGCCCGGGACTAGCGGGGACCTCAGATACGCAGTATTTT | CASSPGLAGTSDTQYF
- | TRBJ2-5 | few | TRBV20-1 | TGCAGTGGGAGAGGACAGCTCTACGAGACCCAGTACTTC | CSGRGQLYETQYF
TRBD2 | TRBJ2-1 | - | TRBV28 | TGTGCCAGCAGTTTATCTGCGGGAGGGCCCTACAATGAGCAGTTCTTC | CASSLSAGGPYNEQFF
- | TRBJ1-1 | - | TRBV7-2 | TGTGCCAGCAGCCTCCGGGCCCAGAACACTGAAGCTTTCTTT | CASSLRAQNTEAFF
TRBD1 | TRBJ2-1 | - | TRBV25-1 | TGTGCCAGCAGTGAAAGGACAGGGTTCAATGAGCAGTTCTTC | CASSERTGFNEQFF
TRBD2 | TRBJ2-1 | - | TRBV20-1 | TGCAGTTCTAGAGCGGGGGCGGTTGAGCAGTTCTTC | CSSRAGAVEQFF
- | TRBJ1-5 | many | TRBV6-6 | TGTGCCAGCAGCTCACAGGGTAATCAGCCCCAGCATTTT | CASSSQGNQPQHF
TRBD1 | TRBJ2-1 | - | TRBV2 | TGTGCCAGCAGCGGGGACAGTCGCTCCTACAATGAGCAGTTCTTC | CASSGDSRSYNEQFF
- | TRBJ2-7 | many | TRBV6-6 | TGTGCCAGCAGTTACTCAGGTCAGATCTACGAGCAGTACTTC | CASSYSGQIYEQYF
TRBD1 | TRBJ2-6 | - | TRBV7-2 | TGTGCCAGTAGATTCACAGGGGTCGGGGCCAACGTCCTGACTTTC | CASRFTGVGANVLTF
TRBD1 | TRBJ1-2 | few | TRBV27 | TGCGCCAGCAGCTTGGAGGGACAGGGCTATGGCTACACCTTC | CASSLEGQGYGYTF
- | TRBJ2-5 | - | TRBV5-1 | TGCGCCAGCAGCTTGGCAGGGACCGCTCCCCAAGAGACCCAGTACTTC | CASSLAGTAPQETQYF
TRBD2 | TRBJ2-1 | few | TRBV12-3/TRBV12-4 | TGTGCCAGCAGTGACACTAGCGGGCCCCGTAATGAGCAGTTCTTC | CASSDTSGPRNEQFF
TRBD1 | TRBJ1-4 | - | TRBV5-5 | TGTGCCAGCACTGTAGGTACAGGGGCTAATGAAAAACTGTTTTTT | CASTVGTGANEKLFF
- | TRBJ2-2 | - | TRBV5-1 | TGCGCCAGCAGTCTGAGCGCCTCGAACACCGGGGAGCTGTTTTTT | CASSLSASNTGELFF
- | TRBJ2-1 | - | TRBV9 | TGTGCCAGCAGCGTAGGCGGACAACGGGACAATGAGCAGTTCTTC | CASSVGGQRDNEQFF
- | TRBJ2-4 | - | TRBV25-1 | TGTGCCAGCAGTGGGGTGGGGGTCCTGGGGAACATTCAGTACTTC | CASSGVGVLGNIQYF
- | TRBJ2-7 | few | TRBV2 | TGTGCCAGCATGGCATTTGGCGGTACCTACGAGCAGTACTTC | CASMAFGGTYEQYF
TRBD1 | TRBJ1-2 | - | TRBV6-6 | TGTGCCAGCAGGGAACAGGGGGCGATTTATGGCTACACCTTC | CASREQGAIYGYTF
- | TRBJ2-7 | - | TRBV7-2 | TGTGCCAGCAGCCATAGACTGAATACCTACGAGCAGTACTTC | CASSHRLNTYEQYF
- | TRBJ2-1 | - | TRBV5-6 | TGTGCCAGCAGCCCCGGACCGCACAATGAGCAGTTCTTC | CASSPGPHNEQFF
TRBD1 | TRBJ2-7 | - | TRBV7-6 | TGTGCCAGCAGCTTAGGGACAGGGGGCCCCTCCGACGAGCAGTACTTC | CASSLGTGGPSDEQYF